One T cell receptor beta chain is described in this entry. No antigen is known for it. Random hexamers primed reverse transcription of about 0.45 to 1 ug RNA. TCR beta CDR3 was amplified by immunoSEQ covering 54 Vbeta and 13 Jbeta. TCRdb used MiXCR to reprocess the immunoSEQ multiplex PCR reads, holding one entry per CDR3 protein. The table has about 210,000 distinct CDR3 sequences, about 96% seen once. This sample is part of a study of CD8 T cells in Susac syndrome. Findings and caveats of the study: The number of individuals included in the study's TCR sequencing and HLA analysis was acknowledged as relatively small.

The CDR3 consists of 12 residues. V was cut by 3 bases and J by 6 bases, with 10 bases left in between. The V gene's germline CDR1 is DFQATT and CDR2 SNEGSKA (reference sequence). Treatment-naive patients with stable or active relapsing-remitting disease served as multiple sclerosis controls. CD8+ and CD4+ T cells were negatively isolated; TEMRA cells were FACS-enriched. The specimen was CD4+ T cells from PBMCs. The receptor was isolated from a human donor with multiple sclerosis. V and J are TRBV20-1 and TRBJ2-3, with D unresolved. CDR3: CSARTNFDTQYF. CDR3 sequence (DNA): TGCAGTGCTAGGACAAACTTCGATACGCAGTATTTT.